Presented here are 23 T cell receptor beta chains from one specimen sequenced in a study of vaccination effects on CD4 cells after COVID-19. No antigen has been assigned to these receptors. Sequencing used immunoSEQ multiplex PCR; TCRdb keeps in-frame clones, though not all of them. The repertoire holds 24,000 or so clones, with 75% to 80% as singletons. Antigen-specific CD4+ T cells expanded by the ViraFEST assay with viral peptide pools were then sequenced. Once cultured for 10 days, the cells underwent separation to obtain CD4+ T cells. Infection with SARS-CoV-2 occurred in the person between March and December 2020, and PCR confirmed it. The starting material was CD4+ T cells from PBMCs cultured with HCoV-NL63 spike peptides, obtained before COVID-19 vaccination. These receptors all stem from a human donor who had a prior SARS-CoV-2 infection.

J is TRBJ2-1 and V is TRBV7-2; 7 positions agree with TRBD2. Germline lookup yields CDR1 SGHTA and CDR2 FQGNSA. V lost 5 bases and J lost 3; bases outside the gene matches: 10. CDR3 length equals 16 residues. In DNA form, the CDR3 reads TGTGCCAGCAGCGACACTAGCGATCCCAGCTACAATGAGCAGTTCTTC. Amino acid sequence: CASSDTSDPSYNEQFF.

The chain employs TRBV27 and TRBJ2-7; 8 bases align to TRBD1. The ends lost 8 bases at V and 6 bases at J; junction bases unmatched: 15. Germline V CDR1 and CDR2: MNHEY, SMNVEV (reference sequence). The CDR3 runs to 15 residues. The CDR3 coding sequence is TGTGCCAGCGGAACCACAGGGGGGCGCCGCGGCGAGCAGTACTTC. It yields the protein CASGTTGGRRGEQYF.

The chain recombines TRBV5-8 with TRBJ1-4, with a tentative D call TRBD1 (6 bases). Per the germline V gene, CDR1 is SGHTS and CDR2 is YDEGEE. Trimming stripped 4 bases from V and 6 bases from J, with 16 bases between. The CDR3 is made up of 15 amino acids. The CDR3 bases are TGTGCCAGCAGCGCCACAGGGAGAGTGGATGAAAAACTGTTTTTT. Translation gives CASSATGRVDEKLFF.

The chain uses TRBV10-1 and TRBJ2-7; unclear D gene. The CDR3 extends over 11 amino acids. CDR1 and CDR2 from the germline V gene are WNHNN and SYGVQD (reference sequence). Trimming took 8 bases from V and 7 from J, leaving 12 bases between them. CDR3 bases: TGCGCCAGCGGGCCTCTGTTGGAGCAGTACTTC. Its protein is CASGPLLEQYF.

This clone was picked up one time. The chain combines TRBV6-5 with TRBJ1-1; no reliable D call. CDR1 is MNHEY and CDR2 is SVGAGI in the germline V gene. V was trimmed by 6 bases and J by 1 base, leaving 15 bases between them. The CDR3 has 15 residues. DNA for the CDR3: TGTGCCAGCAGACCCGCGGGAACCAGGAACACTGAAGCTTTCTTT. Its protein product is CASRPAGTRNTEAFF.

The chain carries TRBV7-2 and TRBJ2-1, with 11 bases lining up with TRBD2. This CDR3 has 16 amino acids. J lost 10 bases, V lost 5 bases, and 13 bases had no gene match. Germline CDR1 and CDR2: SGHTA and FQGNSA. The CDR3 DNA follows: TGTGCCAGCAGCCCAGAGAGTAGCGGGAGGGCAGGAGAGCAGTTCTTC. It encodes CASSPESSGRAGEQFF.

Only one count was recorded for this clone. CDR3 protein: CSVLTGVDTQYF. The DNA of the CDR3 is TGCAGCGTTTTGACAGGGGTAGATACGCAGTATTTT. The V gene is TRBV29-1, the J gene TRBJ2-3; 8 positions match TRBD1. V shed 5 bases and J 5 bases; nucleotides not matched to a gene: 3. Germline lookup yields CDR1 SQVTM and CDR2 ANQGSEA. There are 12 residues in the CDR3.

DNA for the CDR3: TGTGCCAGCAGCCAGGGCTTTACAGCCCTCTACGAGCAGTACTTC. As protein: CASSQGFTALYEQYF. The V gene is TRBV16, the J gene TRBJ2-7, with D hard to call. CDR3 size: 15 residues. V was trimmed by 3 bases and J by 3 bases, leaving 15 bases between them. Germline CDR1 and CDR2: KGHSY and FQNENV. Looking up the rest from reference TRBV16 and TRBJ2-7 gives the full variable domain: GEEVAQTPKHLVRGEGQKAKLYCAPIKGHSYVFWYQQVLKNEFKFLISFQNENVFDETGMPKERFSAKCLPNSPCSLEIQATKLEDSAVYFCASSQGFTALYEQYFGPGTRLTVT.

V and J are TRBV5-4 and TRBJ2-5, with 13 bases identical to TRBD2. Germline V CDR1 and CDR2: SGHNT, YYREEE (reference sequence). V lost 6 bases to trimming and J lost 5 bases; unmatched junction nucleotides: 7. CDR3 size: 15 residues. The chain's CDR3 is CASTTTSGGAETQYF. The CDR3 nucleotides read TGTGCCAGCACAACCACTAGCGGGGGGGCGGAGACCCAGTACTTC.

The V and J genes are TRBV30 and TRBJ1-5; 9 nucleotides match TRBD1. Germline V gene data show CDR1 as GTSNPN and CDR2 as SVGIG (reference sequence). This CDR3 region has 13 residues. The V gene end was trimmed by 5 bases and the J gene end by 7 bases; junction bases not matched to a gene: 6. Written as DNA, the CDR3 is TGTGCCTGGGAAACAGGGGGCGGGCAGCCCCAGCATTTT. It yields the protein CAWETGGGQPQHF.

V is TRBV7-3 and J is TRBJ2-3, with a weak D call TRBD2 (5 bases). CDR1 SGHTA and CDR2 FQGTGA come from the germline V gene. The CDR3 length is 14 residues. Trimming stripped 2 bases from V and 5 bases from J, with 11 bases between. CDR3 region: CASSLSGKGDTQYF. The DNA of the CDR3 is TGTGCCAGCAGCTTATCGGGGAAGGGAGATACGCAGTATTTT.

This clone was seen a handful of times. The chain recombines TRBV19 with TRBJ1-6, with TRBD1 as a possible D gene (6 bases). There are 13 residues in the CDR3. The germline gives CDR1 LNHDA, CDR2 SQIVND (reference sequence). Trimming removed 8 bases from V and 4 bases from J, with 9 bases in between. Written as DNA, the CDR3 is TGTGCCAGTCAGGGGACTTATAATTCACCCCTCCACTTT. It specifies CASQGTYNSPLHF.

The chain uses TRBV3-1 (or the pseudogene TRBV3-2) and TRBJ2-5; 10 positions match TRBD1. Per germline, CDR1 LGHDT and CDR2 YNNKEL (reference sequence). This CDR3 is built from 14 residues. V was pared by 0 bases and J by 14 bases, with 9 bases of the junction left unmatched. CDR3 sequence reads: CASSQDWDRGAPYF. The CDR3, as DNA: TGTGCCAGCAGCCAAGATTGGGACAGGGGTGCCCCCTACTTC.

This chain connects TRBV6-5 to TRBJ1-1, with D hard to call. Germline V gene lookup returns CDR1 MNHEY and CDR2 SVGAGI. The CDR3 loop spans 13 amino acids. Trimming removed 2 bases from V and 2 bases from J, with 6 bases in between. This chain's CDR3 is CASSYNTNTEAFF. The CDR3 DNA reads TGTGCCAGCAGTTACAATACTAACACTGAAGCTTTCTTT.

The chain carries TRBV18 and TRBJ2-5; possibly TRBD1 for D (6 bases). Looked up from germline, CDR1 is KGHSH and CDR2 is LQKENI. CDR3 length equals 18 residues. The V gene lost 1 base and the J gene lost 1 base, with 19 bases spanning the gap. CDR3 amino acids: CASSPLTFILGAQETQYF. DNA for the CDR3: TGTGCCAGCTCACCACTCACTTTCATCCTGGGGGCCCAAGAGACCCAGTACTTC.

In DNA form, the CDR3 reads TGTGCCAGCAGCGTAGCTGACGGGGGGGCCGCAGAGACCCAGTACTTC. Protein sequence: CASSVADGGAAETQYF. This chain connects TRBV9 to TRBJ2-5; 8 bases match TRBD2. With 0 bases clipped from V and 4 bases from J, the junction kept 8 bases outside the gene matches. CDR1 and CDR2 (germline): SGDLS, YYNGEE. The CDR3 spans 16 residues.

The V gene is TRBV6-5, the J gene TRBJ1-1, with TRBD1 as a possible D gene (5 bases). Trimming cost V 6 bases and J 4 bases, with 15 bases left between them. Germline values: CDR1 MNHEY, CDR2 SVGAGI. CDR3 size: 14 residues. CDR3: CASSPLGGGTEAFF. As DNA, the CDR3 is TGTGCCAGCAGCCCCCTTGGCGGGGGCACTGAAGCTTTCTTT.

This chain links TRBV2 with TRBJ2-5; 9 bases align to TRBD1. Trimming removed 5 bases from V and 14 bases from J; junction bases left unmatched: 6. CDR3 length: 11 amino acids. Germline values: CDR1 SNHLY, CDR2 FYNNEI. Here the CDR3 DNA reads TGTGCCAGCAGTTATCTGGACAGGGGCTACTTC. Translated, it gives CASSYLDRGYF.

V and J are TRBV19 and TRBJ1-1, with a tentative D call TRBD1 (6 bases). Germline V gene lookup returns CDR1 LNHDA and CDR2 SQIVND (reference sequence). The CDR3 consists of 15 residues. Deletions cut 5 bases from V and 1 base from J, with 14 bases between. The CDR3 DNA reads as TGTGCCAGTAGTCTCTACTGGACAGCGAACACTGAAGCTTTCTTT. Protein: CASSLYWTANTEAFF.

J is TRBJ2-3 and V is TRBV5-4; D is uncertain. The CDR3 sequence is 17 residues long. Between the trimmed V and J ends, which lost 4 bases and 4 bases, there was a span of 22 bases. From germline, CDR1 is SGHNT and CDR2 YYREEE (reference sequence). CDR3 residues: CASSPKLGLAFPDTQYF. CDR3 coding DNA: TGTGCCAGCAGCCCGAAGTTAGGGTTGGCGTTCCCAGATACGCAGTATTTT.

This clone appeared a few times. The rearrangement joins TRBV29-1 to TRBJ2-1; 7 bases are a match to TRBD1. Trimming at V came to 1 base and at J to 2 bases, leaving 2 bases not matched to a gene. The CDR3 sequence is 14 residues long. CDR1 is SQVTM, CDR2 ANQGSEA, per germline. The CDR3 nucleotides are TGCAGCGTTGAAGGGGGACAGCCCTACAATGAGCAGTTCTTC. Translating gives CSVEGGQPYNEQFF.

The chain employs TRBV5-1 and TRBJ2-7; 7 bases line up with TRBD1. V was clipped by 3 bases and J by 0 bases; unmatched bases: 3. The CDR3 has 14 residues. CDR1 and CDR2 from the germline V gene are SGHRS and YFSETQ. The CDR3 DNA reads TGCGCCAGCAGCTCACAGGGGTCCTCCTACGAGCAGTACTTC. It codes for CASSSQGSSYEQYF. Complete variable domain (other parts from reference TRBV5-1 and TRBJ2-7): KAGVTQTPRYLIKTRGQQVTLSCSPISGHRSVSWYQQTPGQGLQFLFEYFSETQRNKGNFPGRFSGRQFSNSRSEMNVSTLELGDSALYLCASSSQGSSYEQYFGPGTRLTVT.

This chain connects TRBV12-3 or TRBV12-4 to TRBJ1-1; no reliable D call. This CDR3 comprises 13 residues. V gave up 1 base and J gave up 1 base, with 4 bases separating them. CDR3 sequence reads: CASSLVQNTEAFF. In DNA form, the CDR3 reads TGTGCCAGCAGTTTAGTTCAGAACACTGAAGCTTTCTTT.